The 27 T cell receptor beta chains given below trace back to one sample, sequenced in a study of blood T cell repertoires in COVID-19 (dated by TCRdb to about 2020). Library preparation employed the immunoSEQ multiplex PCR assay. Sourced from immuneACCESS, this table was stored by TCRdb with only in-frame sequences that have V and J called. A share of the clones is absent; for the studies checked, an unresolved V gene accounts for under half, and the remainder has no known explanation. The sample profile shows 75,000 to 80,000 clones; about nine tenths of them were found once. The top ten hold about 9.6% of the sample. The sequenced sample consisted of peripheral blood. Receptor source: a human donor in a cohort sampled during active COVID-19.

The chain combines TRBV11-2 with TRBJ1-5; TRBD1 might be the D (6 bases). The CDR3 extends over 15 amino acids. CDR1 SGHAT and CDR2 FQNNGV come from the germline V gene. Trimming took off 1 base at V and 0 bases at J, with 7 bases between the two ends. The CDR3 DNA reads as TGTGCCAGCAGCTTAGGGACAGTTAGCAATCAGCCCCAGCATTTT. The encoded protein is CASSLGTVSNQPQHF.

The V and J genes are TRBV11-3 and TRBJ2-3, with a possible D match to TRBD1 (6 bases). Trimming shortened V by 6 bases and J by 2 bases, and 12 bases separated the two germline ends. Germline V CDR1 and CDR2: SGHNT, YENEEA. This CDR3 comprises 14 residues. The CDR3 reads CASSSGANTDTQYF. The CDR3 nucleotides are TGTGCCAGCAGTTCAGGGGCAAACACAGATACGCAGTATTTT. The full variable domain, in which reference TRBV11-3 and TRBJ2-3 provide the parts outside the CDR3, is EAGVVQSPRYKIIEKKQPVAFWCNPISGHNTLYWYLQNLGQGPELLIRYENEEAVDDSQLPKDRFSAERLKGVDSTLKIQPAELGDSAVYLCASSSGANTDTQYFGPGTRLTVL.

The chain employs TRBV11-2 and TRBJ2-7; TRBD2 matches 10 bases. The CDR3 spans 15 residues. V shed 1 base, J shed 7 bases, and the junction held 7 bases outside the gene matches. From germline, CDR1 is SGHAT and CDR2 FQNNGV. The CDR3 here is CASSLVTSGVGEQYF. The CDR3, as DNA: TGTGCCAGCAGCTTAGTTACTAGCGGGGTGGGGGAGCAGTACTTC.

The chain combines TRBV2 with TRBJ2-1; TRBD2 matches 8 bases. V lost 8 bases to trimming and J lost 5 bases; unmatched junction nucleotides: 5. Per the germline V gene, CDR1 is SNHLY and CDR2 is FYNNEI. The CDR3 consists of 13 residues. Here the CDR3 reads CASQRERNNEQFF. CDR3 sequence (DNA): TGTGCCAGCCAGCGGGAGAGGAACAATGAGCAGTTCTTC.

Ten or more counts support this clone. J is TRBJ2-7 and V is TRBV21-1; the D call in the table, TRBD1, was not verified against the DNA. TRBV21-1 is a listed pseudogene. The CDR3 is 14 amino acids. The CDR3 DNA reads TGTGCCAGCAGCAAAGGCCCCGCGGACAGGGAGCAGTACTTC. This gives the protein CASSKGPADREQYF.

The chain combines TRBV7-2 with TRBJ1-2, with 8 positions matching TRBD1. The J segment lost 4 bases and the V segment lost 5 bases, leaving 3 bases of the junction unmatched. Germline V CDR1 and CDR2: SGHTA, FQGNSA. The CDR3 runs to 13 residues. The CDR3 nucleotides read TGTGCCAGCAGCGCAGGGGGCGGCTATGGCTACACCTTC. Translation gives CASSAGGGYGYTF.

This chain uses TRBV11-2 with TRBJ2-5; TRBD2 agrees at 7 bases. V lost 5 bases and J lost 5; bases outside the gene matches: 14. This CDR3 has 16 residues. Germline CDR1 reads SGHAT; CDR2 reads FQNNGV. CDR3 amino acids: CASSPRREGSRETQYF. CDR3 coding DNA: TGTGCCAGCAGCCCAAGGAGGGAGGGAAGTCGGGAGACCCAGTACTTC.

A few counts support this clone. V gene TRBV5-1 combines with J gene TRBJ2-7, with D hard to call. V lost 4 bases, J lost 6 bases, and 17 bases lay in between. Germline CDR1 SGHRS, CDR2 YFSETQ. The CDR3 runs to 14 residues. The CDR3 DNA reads TGCGCCAGCAGCGCCACCAGTCCATTTTTCGAGCAGTACTTC. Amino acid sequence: CASSATSPFFEQYF.

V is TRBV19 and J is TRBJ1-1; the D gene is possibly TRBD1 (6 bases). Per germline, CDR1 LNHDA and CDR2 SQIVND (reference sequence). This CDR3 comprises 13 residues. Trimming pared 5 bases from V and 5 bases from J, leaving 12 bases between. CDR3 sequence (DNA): TGTGCCAGTAGTTCTACAGGGCGGACTGAAGCTTTCTTT. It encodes CASSSTGRTEAFF.

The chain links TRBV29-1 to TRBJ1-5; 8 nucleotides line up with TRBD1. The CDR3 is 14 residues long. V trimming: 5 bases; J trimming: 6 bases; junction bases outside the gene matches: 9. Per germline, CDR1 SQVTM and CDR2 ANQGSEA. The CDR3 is CSVLSGGYGQPQHF. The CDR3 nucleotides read TGCAGCGTTCTTTCAGGGGGCTACGGTCAGCCCCAGCATTTT.

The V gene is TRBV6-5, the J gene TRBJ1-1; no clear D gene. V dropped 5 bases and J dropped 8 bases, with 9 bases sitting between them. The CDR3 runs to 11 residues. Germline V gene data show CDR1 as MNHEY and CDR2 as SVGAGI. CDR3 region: CASSPNREAFF. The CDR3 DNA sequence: TGTGCCAGCAGTCCCAACCGGGAAGCTTTCTTT.

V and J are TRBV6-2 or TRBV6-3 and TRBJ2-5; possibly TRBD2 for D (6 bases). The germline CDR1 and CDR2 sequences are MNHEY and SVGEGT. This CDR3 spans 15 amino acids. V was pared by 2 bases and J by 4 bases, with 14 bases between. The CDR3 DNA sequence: TGTGCCAGCAGTTACCGTGTTGCCGGGGGAGAGACCCAGTACTTC. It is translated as CASSYRVAGGETQYF.

The CDR3 nucleotides read TGTGCCAGCAGCTTAGTCGAGACAAAAAACATTCAGTACTTC. Its protein is CASSLVETKNIQYF. The chain couples TRBV7-2 to TRBJ2-4, with D unresolved. Between the trimmed V and J ends, which lost 1 base and 4 bases, there was a span of 8 bases. CDR3 length: 14 amino acids. The germline V gene encodes CDR1 SGHTA and CDR2 FQGNSA.

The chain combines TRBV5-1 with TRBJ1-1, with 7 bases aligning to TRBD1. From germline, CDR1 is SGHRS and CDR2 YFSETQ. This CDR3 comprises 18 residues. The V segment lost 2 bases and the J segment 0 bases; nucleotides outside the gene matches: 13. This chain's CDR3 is CASSFTHRGNNMNTEAFF. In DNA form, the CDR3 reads TGCGCCAGCAGCTTTACCCACAGGGGAAATAACATGAACACTGAAGCTTTCTTT.

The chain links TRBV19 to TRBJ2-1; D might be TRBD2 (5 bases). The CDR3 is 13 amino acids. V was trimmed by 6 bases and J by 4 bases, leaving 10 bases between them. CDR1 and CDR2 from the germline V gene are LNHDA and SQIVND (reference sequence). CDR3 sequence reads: CASSIGNYNEQFF. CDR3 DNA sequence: TGTGCCAGTAGCATCGGGAATTACAATGAGCAGTTCTTC.

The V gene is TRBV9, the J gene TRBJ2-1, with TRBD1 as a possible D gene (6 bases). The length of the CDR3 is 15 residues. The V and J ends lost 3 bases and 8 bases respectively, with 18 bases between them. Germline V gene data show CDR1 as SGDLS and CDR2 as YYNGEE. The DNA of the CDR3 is TGTGCCAGCAGCGAGACAGGCCTCGGTACGGATGAGCAGTTCTTC. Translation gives CASSETGLGTDEQFF.

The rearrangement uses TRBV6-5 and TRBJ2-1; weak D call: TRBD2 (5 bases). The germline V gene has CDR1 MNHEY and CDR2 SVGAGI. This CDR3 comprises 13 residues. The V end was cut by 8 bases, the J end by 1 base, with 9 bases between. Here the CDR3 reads CASVEGSYNEQFF. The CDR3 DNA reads TGTGCCAGCGTAGAGGGATCCTACAATGAGCAGTTCTTC.

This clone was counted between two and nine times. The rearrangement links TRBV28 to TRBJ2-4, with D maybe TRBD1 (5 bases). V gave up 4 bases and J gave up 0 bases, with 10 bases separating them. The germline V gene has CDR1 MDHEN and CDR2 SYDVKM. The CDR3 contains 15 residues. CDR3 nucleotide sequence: TGTGCCAGCAGTTCCTACAGGTTAGCCAAAAACATTCAGTACTTC. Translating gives CASSSYRLAKNIQYF.

This CDR3 reads CASSGDPGGDNEKLFF. The CDR3 DNA reads TGTGCCAGCAGTGGGGACCCGGGAGGGGATAATGAAAAACTGTTTTTT. The V gene is TRBV2, the J gene TRBJ1-4; tentative D call: TRBD1 (5 bases). The V gene's germline CDR1 is SNHLY and CDR2 FYNNEI. The CDR3 totals 16 residues. The germline V and J ends were trimmed by 4 bases and 4 bases, with 16 bases remaining between them.

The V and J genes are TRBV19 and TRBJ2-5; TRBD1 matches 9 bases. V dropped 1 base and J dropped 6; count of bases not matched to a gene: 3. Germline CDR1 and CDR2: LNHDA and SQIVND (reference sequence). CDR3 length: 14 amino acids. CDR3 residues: CASSIGQGGKTQYF. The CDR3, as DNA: TGTGCCAGTAGTATAGGACAGGGGGGAAAGACCCAGTACTTC.

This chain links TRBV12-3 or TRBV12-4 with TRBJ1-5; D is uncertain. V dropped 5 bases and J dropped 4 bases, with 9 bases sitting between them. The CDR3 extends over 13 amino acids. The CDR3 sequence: CASSPLKNQPQHF. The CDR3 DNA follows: TGTGCCAGCAGTCCACTCAAAAATCAGCCCCAGCATTTT.

The CDR3 nucleotides read TGTGCCACCAGCATCGGGGGTTTATGGAATGAGCAGTTCTTC. Encoded protein: CATSIGGLWNEQFF. The chain uses TRBV15 and TRBJ2-1; tentatively, D is TRBD2 (6 bases). V was shortened by 4 bases and J by 7 bases, with 14 bases between the two germline ends. Germline loops: CDR1 LNHNV, CDR2 YYDKDF (reference sequence). The CDR3 is 14 residues long.

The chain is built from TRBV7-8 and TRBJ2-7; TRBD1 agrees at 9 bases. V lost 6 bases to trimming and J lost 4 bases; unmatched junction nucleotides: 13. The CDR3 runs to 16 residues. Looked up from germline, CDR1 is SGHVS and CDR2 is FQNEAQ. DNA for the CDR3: TGTGCCAGCAGAAGGAACCCCGGGACAGGGTGGTACGAGCAGTACTTC. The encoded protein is CASRRNPGTGWYEQYF. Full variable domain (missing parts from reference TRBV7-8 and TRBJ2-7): GAGVSQSPRYKVAKRGQDVALRCDPISGHVSLFWYQQALGQGPEFLTYFQNEAQLDKSGLPSDRFFAERPEGSVSTLKIQRTQQEDSAVYLCASRRNPGTGWYEQYFGPGTRLTVT.

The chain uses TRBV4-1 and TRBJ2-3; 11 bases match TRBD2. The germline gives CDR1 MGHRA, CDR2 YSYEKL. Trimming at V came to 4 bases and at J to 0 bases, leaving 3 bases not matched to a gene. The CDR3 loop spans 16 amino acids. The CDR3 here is CASSPGLAASTDTQYF. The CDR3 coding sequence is TGCGCCAGCAGCCCGGGACTAGCGGCTAGCACAGATACGCAGTATTTT.

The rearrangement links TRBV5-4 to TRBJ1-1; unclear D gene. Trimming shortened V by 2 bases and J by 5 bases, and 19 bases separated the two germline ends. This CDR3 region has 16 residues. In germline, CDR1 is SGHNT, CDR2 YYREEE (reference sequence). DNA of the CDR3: TGTGCCAGCAGCTTACCCTTCGAGAGCGGTAGGACTGAAGCTTTCTTT. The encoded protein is CASSLPFESGRTEAFF.

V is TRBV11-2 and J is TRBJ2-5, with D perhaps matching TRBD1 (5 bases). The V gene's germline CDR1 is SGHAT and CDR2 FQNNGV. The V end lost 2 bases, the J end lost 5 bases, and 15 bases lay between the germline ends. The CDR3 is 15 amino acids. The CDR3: CASSLSGSRLETQYF. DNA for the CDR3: TGTGCCAGCAGCTTATCAGGGTCCCGGTTGGAGACCCAGTACTTC.

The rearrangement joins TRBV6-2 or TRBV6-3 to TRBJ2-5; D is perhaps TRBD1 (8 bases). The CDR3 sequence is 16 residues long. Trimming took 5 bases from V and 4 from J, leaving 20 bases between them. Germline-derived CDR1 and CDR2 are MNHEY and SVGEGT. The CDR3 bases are TGTGCCAGCAGTCCACAGGGGGGGCGCGGGAGAGAGACCCAGTACTTC. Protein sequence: CASSPQGGRGRETQYF.